This TCR beta chain was captured in a study of blood T cells in healthy people across ages. V was clipped by 4 bases and J by 3 bases, with 12 bases between them. CDR1 SGHDN and CDR2 FVKESK come from the germline V gene. The CDR3 extends over 14 amino acids. It was with a sample-barcoded 5' primer and a J-beta primer mix that a second PCR of about 6 to 12 cycles was run. The template-switch adaptor was a 5' adaptor with 12 random nucleotides. It tagged each cDNA molecule. TCRdb processed the 5' RACE reads anew with MiXCR; each CDR3 protein has one entry. The sample has 850,000 to 1,100,000 distinct CDR3 sequences; roughly two fifths are singletons. Notes on the study in general: As naive T cell percentage varied, TCR beta diversity correlated strongly with it.

About this clonotype itself: Its antigen is still unknown.

The chain recombines TRBV14 with TRBJ1-2, with D perhaps TRBD1 (5 bases). The origin of this receptor is a man younger than 35 in good health. Sequencing was carried out using blood. The CDR3 DNA reads TGTGCCAGCAGCCCGGGGGGAGTAGACTATGGCTACACCTTC. Encoded protein: CASSPGGVDYGYTF.